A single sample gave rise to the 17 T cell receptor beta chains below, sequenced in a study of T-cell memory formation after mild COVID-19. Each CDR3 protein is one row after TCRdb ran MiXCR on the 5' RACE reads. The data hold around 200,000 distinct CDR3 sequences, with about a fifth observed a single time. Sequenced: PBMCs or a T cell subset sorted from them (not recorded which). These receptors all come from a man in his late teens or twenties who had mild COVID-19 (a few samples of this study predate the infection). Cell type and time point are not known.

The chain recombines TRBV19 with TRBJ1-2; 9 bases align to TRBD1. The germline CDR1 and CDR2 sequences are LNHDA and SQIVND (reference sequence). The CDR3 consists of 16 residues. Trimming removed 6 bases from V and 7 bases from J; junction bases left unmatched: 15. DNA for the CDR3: TGTGCCAGTAGGCCCGGCCCGGGACAGGGTACGGGTGGCTACACCTTC. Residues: CASRPGPGQGTGGYTF.

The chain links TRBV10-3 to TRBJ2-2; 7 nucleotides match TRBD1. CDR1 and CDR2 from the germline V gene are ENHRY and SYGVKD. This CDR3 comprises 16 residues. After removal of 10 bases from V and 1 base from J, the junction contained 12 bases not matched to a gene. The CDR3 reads CATTALTGMNTGELFF. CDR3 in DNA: TGTGCCACCACAGCATTGACAGGGATGAACACCGGGGAGCTGTTTTTT.

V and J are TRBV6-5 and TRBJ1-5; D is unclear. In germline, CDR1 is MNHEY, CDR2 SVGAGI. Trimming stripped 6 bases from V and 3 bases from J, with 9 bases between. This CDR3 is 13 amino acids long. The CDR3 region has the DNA TGTGCCAGCAGAAAGGGTATCAATCAGCCCCAGCATTTT. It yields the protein CASRKGINQPQHF.

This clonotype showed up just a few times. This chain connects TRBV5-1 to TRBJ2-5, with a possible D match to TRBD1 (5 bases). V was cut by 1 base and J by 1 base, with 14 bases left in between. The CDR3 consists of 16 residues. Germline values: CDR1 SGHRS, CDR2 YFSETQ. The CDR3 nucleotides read TGCGCCAGCAGCTTGCTTGGACAAGGCTCCCAAGAGACCCAGTACTTC. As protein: CASSLLGQGSQETQYF.

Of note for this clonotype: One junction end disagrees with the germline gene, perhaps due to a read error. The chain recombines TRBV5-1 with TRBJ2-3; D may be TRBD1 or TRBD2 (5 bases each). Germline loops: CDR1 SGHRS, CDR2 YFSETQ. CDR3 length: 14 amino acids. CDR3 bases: TGCGCCAGCAGCTTCGGGGAAGGCACAGGTACGCAGTATTTT. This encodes CASSFGEGTGTQYF.

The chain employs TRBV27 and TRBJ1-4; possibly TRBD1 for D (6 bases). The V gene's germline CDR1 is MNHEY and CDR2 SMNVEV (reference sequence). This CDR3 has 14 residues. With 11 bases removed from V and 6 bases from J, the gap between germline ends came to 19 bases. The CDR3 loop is CAQPGGLKDEKLFF. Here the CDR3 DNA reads TGTGCCCAACCCGGGGGGCTTAAGGATGAAAAACTGTTTTTT.

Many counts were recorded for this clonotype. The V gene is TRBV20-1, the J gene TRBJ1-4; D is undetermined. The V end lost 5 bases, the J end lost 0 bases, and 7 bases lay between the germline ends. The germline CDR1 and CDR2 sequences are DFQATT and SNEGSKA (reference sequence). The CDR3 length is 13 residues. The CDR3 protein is CSAFDPTNEKLFF. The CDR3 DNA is TGCAGTGCTTTCGACCCAACTAATGAAAAACTGTTTTTT.

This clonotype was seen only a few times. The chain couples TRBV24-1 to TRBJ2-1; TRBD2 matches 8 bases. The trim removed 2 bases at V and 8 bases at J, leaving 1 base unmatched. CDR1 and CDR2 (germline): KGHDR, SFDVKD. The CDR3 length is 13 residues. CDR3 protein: CATSDSGRDEQFF. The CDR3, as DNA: TGTGCCACCAGTGATTCCGGGAGGGATGAGCAGTTCTTC.

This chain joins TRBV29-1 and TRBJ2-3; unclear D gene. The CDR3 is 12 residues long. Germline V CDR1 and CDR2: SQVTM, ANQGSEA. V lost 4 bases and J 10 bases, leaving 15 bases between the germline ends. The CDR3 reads CSVGVPSRPQYF. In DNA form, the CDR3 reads TGCAGCGTTGGGGTGCCCTCACGACCGCAGTATTTT.

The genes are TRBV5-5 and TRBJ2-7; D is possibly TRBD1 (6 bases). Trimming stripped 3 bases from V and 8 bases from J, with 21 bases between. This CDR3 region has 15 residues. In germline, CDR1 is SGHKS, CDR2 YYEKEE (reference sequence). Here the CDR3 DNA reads TGTGCCAGCAGCTCCGGGACACGGGTACGTCCCCAGCAGTACGTC. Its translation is CASSSGTRVRPQQYV.

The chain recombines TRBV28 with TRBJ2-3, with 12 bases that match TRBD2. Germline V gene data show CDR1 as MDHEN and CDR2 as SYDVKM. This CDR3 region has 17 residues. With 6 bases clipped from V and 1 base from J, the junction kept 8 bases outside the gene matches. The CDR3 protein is CASSHSRTSGGTDTQYF. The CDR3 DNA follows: TGTGCCAGCAGCCACTCGAGGACTAGCGGGGGCACAGATACGCAGTATTTT.

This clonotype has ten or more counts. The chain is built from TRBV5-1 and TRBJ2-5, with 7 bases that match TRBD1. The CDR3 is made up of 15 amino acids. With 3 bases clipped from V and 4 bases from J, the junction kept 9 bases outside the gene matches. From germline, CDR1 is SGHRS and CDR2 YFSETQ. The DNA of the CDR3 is TGCGCCAGCAGCTCCGGTAGGGGGCCGGGAGAGACCCAGTACTTC. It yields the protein CASSSGRGPGETQYF.

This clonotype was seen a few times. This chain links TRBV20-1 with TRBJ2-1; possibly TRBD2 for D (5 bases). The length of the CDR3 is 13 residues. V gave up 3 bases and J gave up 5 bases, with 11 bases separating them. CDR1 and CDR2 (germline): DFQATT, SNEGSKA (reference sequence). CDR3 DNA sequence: TGCAGTGCTAGTGTGGGAGACGACAATGAGCAGTTCTTC. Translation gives CSASVGDDNEQFF.

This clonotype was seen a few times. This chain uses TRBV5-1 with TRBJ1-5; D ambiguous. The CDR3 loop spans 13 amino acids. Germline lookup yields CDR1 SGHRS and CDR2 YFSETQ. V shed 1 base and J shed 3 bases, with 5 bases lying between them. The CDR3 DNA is TGCGCCAGCAGCTTGACAGTCAATCAGCCCCAGCATTTT. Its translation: CASSLTVNQPQHF.

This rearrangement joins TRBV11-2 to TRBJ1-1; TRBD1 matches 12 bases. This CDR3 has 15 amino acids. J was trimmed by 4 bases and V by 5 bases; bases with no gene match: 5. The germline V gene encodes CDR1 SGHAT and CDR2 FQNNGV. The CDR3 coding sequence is TGTGCCAGCAGCCCGGGACAGGGGGCGCCCACTGAAGCTTTCTTT. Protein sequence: CASSPGQGAPTEAFF.

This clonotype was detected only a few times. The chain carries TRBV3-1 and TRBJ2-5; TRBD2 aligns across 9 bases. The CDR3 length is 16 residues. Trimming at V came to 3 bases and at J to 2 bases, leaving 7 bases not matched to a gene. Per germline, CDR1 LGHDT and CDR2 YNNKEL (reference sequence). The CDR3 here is CASSHLAGRAQETQYF. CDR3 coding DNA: TGTGCCAGCAGCCACCTAGCGGGGAGAGCACAAGAGACCCAGTACTTC.

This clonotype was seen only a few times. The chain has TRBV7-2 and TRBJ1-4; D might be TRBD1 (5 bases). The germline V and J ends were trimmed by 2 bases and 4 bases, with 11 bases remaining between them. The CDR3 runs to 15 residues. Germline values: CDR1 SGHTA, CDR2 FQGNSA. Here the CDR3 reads CASSLRRGVNEKLFF. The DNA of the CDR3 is TGTGCCAGCAGCTTAAGACGAGGGGTTAATGAAAAACTGTTTTTT.